This T cell receptor beta chain was observed in a study of blood T cell repertoires in COVID-19. About the research overall: Material from acute and convalescent COVID-19 was sourced from the United States, Italy and Spain. The analysed material was cDNA or gDNA that came from T cells, B-cell-depleted T cells, or PBMCs.

Original handling: Estimates of nucleated cell counts were drawn from the amplification of reference gene primers. Clones were sequenced by immunoSEQ multiplex PCR, and TCRdb holds only the in-frame ones, with some missing. Clone size and the V and J calls come from that table; the DNA yielded D and trimming. Counted here are approximately 200,000 clones, about nine tenths occurring once; the ten biggest clones make up 2% to 2.5%. Study members were between about 18 and 90 years old and lived in over 20 US regions. Trimming cost V 2 bases and J 11 bases; bases outside gene matches: 6. The CDR3 is 15 amino acids. Germline CDR1 and CDR2: LNHDA and SQIVND (reference sequence).

This clonotype was sampled from a woman in her twenties or thirties who had recovered from COVID-19. Material: PBMCs or T cells enriched from blood (not recorded which). This rearrangement joins TRBV19 to TRBJ1-6, with 10 nucleotides matching TRBD1. The CDR3 protein is CASSIKGTGETPLHF. The DNA for the CDR3 is TGTGCCAGTAGTATAAAAGGGACAGGGGAGACACCCCTCCACTTT.